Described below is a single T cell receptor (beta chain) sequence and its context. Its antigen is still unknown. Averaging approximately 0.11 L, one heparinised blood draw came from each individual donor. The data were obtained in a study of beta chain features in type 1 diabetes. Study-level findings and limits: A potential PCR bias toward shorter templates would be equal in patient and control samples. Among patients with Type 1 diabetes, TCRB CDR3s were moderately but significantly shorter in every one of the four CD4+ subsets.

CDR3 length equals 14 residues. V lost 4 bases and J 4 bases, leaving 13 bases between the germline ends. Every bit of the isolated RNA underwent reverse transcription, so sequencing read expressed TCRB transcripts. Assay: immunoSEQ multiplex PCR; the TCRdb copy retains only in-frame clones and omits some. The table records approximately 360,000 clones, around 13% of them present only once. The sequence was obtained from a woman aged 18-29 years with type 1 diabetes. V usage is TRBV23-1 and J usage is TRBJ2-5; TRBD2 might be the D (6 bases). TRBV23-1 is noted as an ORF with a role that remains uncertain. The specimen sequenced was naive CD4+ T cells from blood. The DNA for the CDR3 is TGCGCCAGCAGTCCAGTCTCCGGGGGAGAGACCCAGTACTTC. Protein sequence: CASSPVSGGETQYF.